A single sample gave rise to the 21 T cell receptor beta chains below, sequenced in a study of response to subunit inactivated influenza vaccine (dated by TCRdb to 2017 to 2018). Receptor amplification or capture employed RT-PCR. Sequencing took place on an Illumina HiSeq 2500. The raw public reads went through TCRdb reprocessing: fastp at Q25, MiXCR clone calling, in-frame beta chains kept. Identical CDR3 proteins give one entry, which carries the most common genes and DNA. A total of roughly 650,000 distinct CDR3 sequences appear in this sample, 13% to 15% of them only once. The top ten constitute 7.5% to 9% of the sample. Sequencing was performed on PBMCs from blood, taken about 14 days before vaccination. Source of these receptors: a man aged 45-65 years who received an inactivated influenza vaccine. Donor details come from another sample of the same person, matched by shared clones.

The genes are TRBV4-1 and TRBJ2-6, with D unresolved. Germline V gene data show CDR1 as MGHRA and CDR2 as YSYEKL. The CDR3 loop spans 18 amino acids. Trimming shortened V by 1 base and J by 2 bases, and 15 bases separated the two germline ends. The DNA for the CDR3 is TGCGCCAGCAGCCAAGTACCAGAGCAGCAGGCTGGGGCCAACGTCCTGACTTTC. Its translation is CASSQVPEQQAGANVLTF.

This clonotype has only a few counts. The chain has TRBV12-3 or TRBV12-4 and TRBJ2-3; D not resolved. This CDR3 has 16 amino acids. V gave up 3 bases and J gave up 2 bases, with 15 bases separating them. DNA of the CDR3: TGTGCCAGCAGTTTTAGTAGCCTTCAAAACACAGATACGCAGTATTTT. Its translation is CASSFSSLQNTDTQYF.

The chain has TRBV6-5 and TRBJ2-5; 9 positions match TRBD1. The CDR3 has 15 amino acids. The V and J ends lost 4 bases and 4 bases, in that order; junction bases with no gene match: 7. The germline V gene has CDR1 MNHEY and CDR2 SVGAGI. CDR3 loop: CASSFTGGRGETQYF. CDR3 nucleotides: TGTGCCAGCAGTTTCACAGGGGGCAGGGGAGAGACCCAGTACTTC.

There are many counts of this clonotype. CDR3 in amino acids: CASSSTSVPNTGELFF. CDR3 coding DNA: TGCGCCAGCAGCAGCACTAGCGTGCCAAACACCGGGGAGCTGTTTTTT. The V and J genes are TRBV5-1 and TRBJ2-2; 7 nucleotides align to TRBD2. From germline, CDR1 is SGHRS and CDR2 YFSETQ. CDR3 size: 16 residues. J gave up 2 bases and V 4 bases, and 8 bases lay outside the gene matches.

The chain is built from TRBV27 and TRBJ2-3, with D hard to call. This CDR3 has 14 residues. The germline V and J ends were trimmed by 5 bases and 3 bases, with 12 bases remaining between them. The germline V gene has CDR1 MNHEY and CDR2 SMNVEV (reference sequence). The CDR3 sequence: CASSTWGRTDTQYF. CDR3 DNA: TGTGCCAGCAGTACTTGGGGAAGGACAGATACGCAGTATTTT.

This clonotype was detected only a few times. V and J are TRBV18 and TRBJ1-2, with D possibly being TRBD1 (5 bases). This CDR3 is 16 amino acids long. Germline V gene data show CDR1 as KGHSH and CDR2 as LQKENI. Trimming took 6 bases from V and 2 from J, leaving 19 bases between them. The chain's CDR3 is CASSRGSGTDNYGYTF. The CDR3 coding sequence is TGTGCCAGCTCCAGAGGAAGCGGGACGGACAACTATGGCTACACCTTC.

In nucleotides, the CDR3 is TGCGCCAGCAGATCGGACCACAGCTCTGGGGCCAACGTCCTGACTTTC. Translation gives CASRSDHSSGANVLTF. The chain uses TRBV4-3 and TRBJ2-6; unclear D gene. Germline V gene data show CDR1 as LGHNA and CDR2 as YSLEER. The germline V and J ends were trimmed by 6 bases and 0 bases, with 12 bases remaining between them. The CDR3 is 16 amino acids.

This rearrangement joins TRBV7-6 to TRBJ1-2; tentatively, D is TRBD1 (6 bases). This CDR3 spans 15 amino acids. From germline, CDR1 is SGHVS and CDR2 FNYEAQ. V was cut by 2 bases and J by 6 bases, with 16 bases left in between. The CDR3 protein is CASSLIVGGGDGYTF. CDR3 DNA: TGTGCCAGCAGCTTAATCGTTGGCGGGGGCGATGGCTACACCTTC.

CDR3 sequence: CASSPRTDRLTGYTF. CDR3 nucleotides: TGTGCCAGCAGCCCGAGGACGGACCGGTTGACGGGCTACACCTTC. This rearrangement joins TRBV7-9 to TRBJ1-2, with no clear D. Trimming removed 5 bases from V and 8 bases from J, with 21 bases in between. Germline V lookup: CDR1 SEHNR, CDR2 FQNEAQ (reference sequence). CDR3 length: 15 amino acids.

The gene calls are TRBV7-2 and TRBJ2-6; D is possibly TRBD2 (5 bases). CDR3 length: 17 amino acids. Per germline, CDR1 SGHTA and CDR2 FQGNSA. Trimming left V 2 bases short and J 0 bases short, with 11 bases between. The CDR3 region is CASSLLPGISGANVLTF. CDR3 nucleotides: TGTGCCAGCAGCTTACTCCCCGGGATCTCTGGGGCCAACGTCCTGACTTTC.

This clonotype was seen a few times. V and J are TRBV5-1 and TRBJ2-5, with D perhaps matching TRBD1 (5 bases). The length of the CDR3 is 15 residues. The germline CDR1 and CDR2 sequences are SGHRS and YFSETQ. Trimming shortened V by 0 bases and J by 1 base, and 10 bases separated the two germline ends. The CDR3 DNA sequence: TGCGCCAGCAGCTTGGAGGGGTGGCCCCAAGAGACCCAGTACTTC. It is translated as CASSLEGWPQETQYF.

This clonotype showed up just a few times. J is TRBJ2-5 and V is TRBV10-3; D is unresolved. Looked up from germline, CDR1 is ENHRY and CDR2 is SYGVKD. The CDR3 spans 16 residues. The V and J ends lost 0 bases and 2 bases respectively, with 13 bases between them. The CDR3 coding sequence is TGTGCCATCAGTGAGTCTATTGGGCTAGATCAAGAGACCCAGTACTTC. Encoded protein: CAISESIGLDQETQYF.

This clonotype was seen repeatedly, ten times or more. This chain joins TRBV12-3 or TRBV12-4 and TRBJ2-2; TRBD2 agrees at 8 bases. This CDR3 is 16 amino acids long. V lost 3 bases and J lost 6; bases outside the gene matches: 9. The CDR3 here is CASSFRVGGVAGELFF. As DNA, the CDR3 is TGTGCCAGCAGTTTCCGGGTCGGGGGGGTCGCCGGGGAGCTGTTTTTT.

This clonotype came up many times. This chain connects TRBV29-1 to TRBJ2-2; TRBD2 matches 11 bases. Germline CDR1 reads SQVTM; CDR2 reads ANQGSEA. Trimming took 6 bases from V and 4 from J; bases not matched to a gene: 4. The CDR3 has 14 amino acids. The CDR3 is CSVLAGAGTGELFF. The CDR3 DNA is TGCAGCGTACTAGCGGGAGCGGGCACCGGGGAGCTGTTTTTT.

A few counts support this clonotype. The V call is TRBV25-1, the J call TRBJ1-1; D remains unclear. V shed 4 bases and J shed 1 base, with 13 bases lying between them. Germline lookup yields CDR1 MGHDK and CDR2 SYGVNS. CDR3 length: 15 residues. CDR3 amino acids: CASSGMEVWNTEAFF. CDR3 nucleotide sequence: TGTGCCAGCAGTGGAATGGAGGTCTGGAACACTGAAGCTTTCTTT.

Remarks on this clonotype: This clone may be a read error of a much larger clone one base away. V is TRBV6-1 and J is TRBJ2-7, with 9 bases fitting TRBD1. The germline V gene has CDR1 MNHNS and CDR2 SASEGT. V dropped 6 bases and J dropped 3; count of bases not matched to a gene: 6. This CDR3 has 14 amino acids. This CDR3 reads CASRSGTGFYEQYF. CDR3 sequence (DNA): TGTGCCAGCAGATCCGGGACAGGGTTCTACGAGCAGTACTTC.

The chain uses TRBV25-1 and TRBJ2-5, with D perhaps matching TRBD2 (6 bases). Trimming pared 9 bases from V and 5 bases from J, leaving 16 bases between. The CDR3 has 13 amino acids. CDR1 MGHDK and CDR2 SYGVNS come from the germline V gene. Here the CDR3 reads CASEPRGRETQYF. Written as DNA, the CDR3 is TGTGCCAGTGAACCACGGGGGAGGGAGACCCAGTACTTC. Full variable domain (rest looked up from reference TRBV25-1 and TRBJ2-5): EADIYQTPRYLVIGTGKKITLECSQTMGHDKMYWYQQDPGMELHLIHYSYGVNSTEKGDLSSESTVSRIRTEHFPLTLESARPSHTSQYLCASEPRGRETQYFGPGTRLLVL.

This clonotype was detected a few times. The rearrangement uses TRBV12-3 or TRBV12-4 and TRBJ2-7; perhaps TRBD1 as D (5 bases). The CDR3 totals 14 residues. The germline V and J ends were trimmed by 2 bases and 6 bases, with 14 bases remaining between them. In DNA, the CDR3 is TGTGCCAGCAGTTTAAACAGGAGTCGACGCGAGCAGTACTTC. Residues: CASSLNRSRREQYF.

As concerns this clonotype: This may be a read error, as it is one base from a much larger clone. This chain links TRBV3-1 with TRBJ2-2, with TRBD2 identical over 9 bases. The V and J ends lost 4 bases and 5 bases, in that order; junction bases with no gene match: 8. The CDR3 is 16 amino acids. Germline loops: CDR1 LGHDT, CDR2 YNNKEL (reference sequence). The CDR3 reads CASSPRLAVLTGELFF. CDR3 DNA sequence: TGTGCCAGCAGCCCTAGACTAGCGGTGCTAACCGGGGAGCTGTTTTTT. Full variable domain (missing parts from reference TRBV3-1 and TRBJ2-2): DTAVSQTPKYLVTQMGNDKSIKCEQNLGHDTMYWYKQDSKKFLKIMFSYNNKELIINETVPNRFSPKSPDKAHLNLHINSLELGDSAVYFCASSPRLAVLTGELFFGEGSRLTVL.

This chain joins TRBV7-9 and TRBJ2-3; D may correspond to TRBD1 or TRBD2 (6 bases each). Trimming shortened V by 5 bases and J by 8 bases, and 17 bases separated the two germline ends. The length of the CDR3 is 14 residues. Germline lookup yields CDR1 SEHNR and CDR2 FQNEAQ (reference sequence). CDR3 coding DNA: TGTGCCAGCAGCGGGGGGCCTGGTGAGGGTACGCAGTATTTT. The encoded protein is CASSGGPGEGTQYF.

This clonotype was counted ten times or more. The CDR3 loop is CASSGLDSHFVGELFF. Written as DNA, the CDR3 is TGTGCCAGCAGTGGTCTAGACAGCCACTTTGTCGGGGAGCTGTTTTTT. The V gene is TRBV6-2 or TRBV6-3, the J gene TRBJ2-2, with a possible D match to TRBD1 (5 bases). The CDR3 length is 16 residues. Trimming stripped 5 bases from V and 7 bases from J, with 20 bases between. Germline CDR1 MNHEY, CDR2 SVGEGT.